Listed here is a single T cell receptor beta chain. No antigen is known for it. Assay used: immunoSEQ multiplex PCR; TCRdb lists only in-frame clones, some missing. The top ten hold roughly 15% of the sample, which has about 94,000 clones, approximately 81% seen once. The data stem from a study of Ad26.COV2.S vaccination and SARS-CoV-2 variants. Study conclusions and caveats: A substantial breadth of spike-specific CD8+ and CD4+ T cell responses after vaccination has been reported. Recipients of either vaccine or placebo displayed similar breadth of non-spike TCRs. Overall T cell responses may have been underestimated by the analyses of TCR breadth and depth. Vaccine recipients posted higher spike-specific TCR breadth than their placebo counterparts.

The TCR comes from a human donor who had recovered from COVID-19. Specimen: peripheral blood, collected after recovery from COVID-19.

CDR3 region: CASSYPGQSEYEQYF. The CDR3 coding sequence is TGTGCCAGCAGTTACCCGGGACAATCCGAATACGAGCAGTACTTC. This chain joins TRBV6-2 or TRBV6-3 and TRBJ2-7, with D possibly matching TRBD1 (6 bases). Germline loops: CDR1 MNHEY, CDR2 SVGEGT. Trimming left V 2 bases short and J 4 bases short, with 15 bases between. CDR3 size: 15 residues.